The 29 T cell receptor beta chains below were found in one sample sequenced in a study of T cell responses to AZD1222 COVID-19 vaccine. TCRdb's copy holds only in-frame clones and misses some; the assay was immunoSEQ multiplex PCR. The data hold about 85,000 clones, with roughly 85% observed a single time. Specimen: peripheral blood, collected 28 days after the second AZD1222 dose. The origin of the receptors is an adult who received the AZD1222 COVID-19 vaccine.

This chain uses TRBV10-3 with TRBJ1-3; no definite D call. This CDR3 is built from 13 residues. Trimming cost V 7 bases and J 4 bases, with 11 bases left between them. Per germline, CDR1 ENHRY and CDR2 SYGVKD. In nucleotides, the CDR3 is TGTGCCATCAAAACATTAACGGGAAACACCATATATTTT. This sequence encodes CAIKTLTGNTIYF.

The rearrangement uses TRBV4-2 and TRBJ2-3; the match to TRBD2 covers 10 bases. CDR3 length: 16 residues. The junction had 8 bases not matched to a gene; V was cut back by 4 bases and J by 4 bases. Looked up from germline, CDR1 is LGHNA and CDR2 is YNFKEQ. The CDR3 nucleotides are TGTGCCAGCAGCCTCGGAGTAGCGGGAGGCGCAGATACGCAGTATTTT. Translation gives CASSLGVAGGADTQYF.

The V gene is TRBV30, the J gene TRBJ2-7; 8 nucleotides line up with TRBD2. This CDR3 spans 14 amino acids. In germline, CDR1 is GTSNPN, CDR2 SVGIG (reference sequence). The ends lost 5 bases at V and 3 bases at J; junction bases unmatched: 9. CDR3 protein: CAWAITSGFYEQYF. As DNA, the CDR3 is TGTGCCTGGGCGATCACTAGCGGATTCTACGAGCAGTACTTC.

The chain uses TRBV13 and TRBJ1-1, with 8 bases identical to TRBD1. The germline V gene has CDR1 PRHDT and CDR2 FYEKMQ (reference sequence). CDR3 length: 14 amino acids. Germline trimming cut 3 bases from V and 1 base from J; bases unmatched to any gene: 1. CDR3 sequence: CASSLTGANTEAFF. Here the CDR3 DNA reads TGTGCCAGCAGCTTGACAGGGGCGAACACTGAAGCTTTCTTT.

The chain has TRBV5-6 and TRBJ2-7, with TRBD1 as a possible D gene (5 bases). Trimming removed 4 bases from V and 5 bases from J, with 19 bases in between. The CDR3 spans 15 residues. CDR1 is SGHDT and CDR2 is YYEEEE in the germline V gene. The CDR3 DNA sequence: TGTGCCAGCAGCCCGTGGACGGCAGGGAACGACGAGCAGTACTTC. Its protein product is CASSPWTAGNDEQYF.

The chain recombines TRBV4-3 with TRBJ2-7; 7 nucleotides align to TRBD2. V gave up 0 bases and J gave up 6 bases; unmatched junction bases: 5. The CDR3 runs to 14 residues. In germline, CDR1 is LGHNA, CDR2 YSLEER. The CDR3 region is CASSQDILAPEQYF. Here the CDR3 DNA reads TGCGCCAGCAGCCAAGATATACTAGCGCCCGAGCAGTACTTC.

This chain joins TRBV24-1 and TRBJ2-1; D possibly matches TRBD1 or TRBD2 (5 bases each). V lost 5 bases to trimming and J lost 1 base, with 8 bases between them. Germline V gene lookup returns CDR1 KGHDR and CDR2 SFDVKD. The CDR3 runs 14 residues. In DNA form, the CDR3 reads TGTGCCACCAGTGCTGGGGGTTCCTACAATGAGCAGTTCTTC. This translates into CATSAGGSYNEQFF.

This sequence joins TRBV19 and TRBJ2-3, with D perhaps given as TRBD1 or TRBD2 (6 bases each). Germline CDR1 reads LNHDA; CDR2 reads SQIVND (reference sequence). The CDR3 length is 15 residues. Between the trimmed V and J ends, which lost 6 bases and 0 bases, there was a span of 13 bases. The CDR3 region has the DNA TGTGCCAGTAGGTGGGGGGCCAGTAGCACAGATACGCAGTATTTT. It yields the protein CASRWGASSTDTQYF.

This chain connects TRBV30 to TRBJ2-7, with a tentative D call TRBD1 (6 bases). V shed 7 bases and J shed 4 bases, with 17 bases lying between them. Germline lookup yields CDR1 GTSNPN and CDR2 SVGIG (reference sequence). This CDR3 comprises 13 residues. CDR3 region: CAYVRRDNYEQYF. CDR3 nucleotides: TGTGCCTACGTACGCCGGGACAATTACGAGCAGTACTTC.

V and J are TRBV19 and TRBJ2-3; maybe TRBD2 (5 bases). Looked up from germline, CDR1 is LNHDA and CDR2 is SQIVND (reference sequence). The V and J ends lost 7 bases and 4 bases respectively, with 9 bases between them. CDR3 size: 12 residues. The CDR3 region is CASTSRADTQYF. DNA of the CDR3: TGTGCCAGTACTTCGAGGGCAGATACGCAGTATTTT.

This clone occurred once. The CDR3 region has the DNA TGCAGCGTTGGAACCGCTGCCCAACTTCCAATATATGGCTACACCTTC. Its protein product is CSVGTAAQLPIYGYTF. The genes are TRBV29-1 and TRBJ1-2; D not certain. There are 16 residues in the CDR3. The germline gives CDR1 SQVTM, CDR2 ANQGSEA. Trimming took 4 bases from V and 5 from J, leaving 23 bases between them.

This clone has just a few counts. This chain joins TRBV7-2 and TRBJ2-5; the D gene is possibly TRBD2 (6 bases). The germline V gene has CDR1 SGHTA and CDR2 FQGNSA. The CDR3 spans 16 residues. With 5 bases removed from V and 5 bases from J, the gap between germline ends came to 21 bases. CDR3: CASSQAEGTVRETQYF. Written as DNA, the CDR3 is TGTGCCAGCAGCCAAGCGGAGGGAACGGTACGGGAGACCCAGTACTTC. Based on the CDR3 plus reference TRBV7-2 and TRBJ2-5, the full variable domain is GAGVSQSPSNKVTEKGKDVELRCDPISGHTALYWYRQSLGQGLEFLIYFQGNSAPDKSGLPSDRFSAERTGGSVSTLTIQRTQQEDSAVYLCASSQAEGTVRETQYFGPGTRLLVL.

This chain uses TRBV7-9 with TRBJ1-1; TRBD1 agrees at 7 bases. The germline V gene encodes CDR1 SEHNR and CDR2 FQNEAQ (reference sequence). The CDR3 spans 13 residues. The V and J ends lost 4 bases and 6 bases, in that order; junction bases with no gene match: 5. The CDR3 bases are TGTGCCAGCAGCTCGACAGGGAGCCCTGAAGCTTTCTTT. This gives the protein CASSSTGSPEAFF.

The chain recombines TRBV6-2 or TRBV6-3 with TRBJ2-3, with D unresolved. Germline V gene data show CDR1 as MNHEY and CDR2 as SVGEGT. The CDR3 covers 17 residues. Trimming removed 0 bases from V and 2 bases from J, with 15 bases in between. The CDR3 spells CASSYSPGGSYTDTQYF. The CDR3 nucleotides read TGTGCCAGCAGTTACTCCCCCGGCGGTAGTTACACAGATACGCAGTATTTT.

This clone turned up a few times. V and J are TRBV5-1 and TRBJ1-4; D unresolved. This CDR3 has 14 amino acids. Looked up from germline, CDR1 is SGHRS and CDR2 is YFSETQ. V lost 1 base, J lost 8 bases, and 12 bases lay in between. The CDR3 DNA follows: TGCGCCAGCAGCTTGTCTAGAGGGTCCGAAAAACTGTTTTTT. This encodes CASSLSRGSEKLFF.

The chain recombines TRBV10-3 with TRBJ2-7, with a possible D match to TRBD2 (5 bases). Trimming shortened V by 10 bases and J by 2 bases, and 15 bases separated the two germline ends. CDR3 length equals 13 residues. In germline, CDR1 is ENHRY, CDR2 SYGVKD. CDR3 residues: CATWESKAYEQYF. CDR3 nucleotides: TGTGCCACCTGGGAGAGCAAAGCCTACGAGCAGTACTTC.

The genes are TRBV7-9 and TRBJ1-2, with D possibly being TRBD1 (5 bases). Germline CDR1 SEHNR, CDR2 FQNEAQ (reference sequence). CDR3 length: 15 amino acids. Trimming removed 1 base from V and 2 bases from J, with 11 bases in between. CDR3 in DNA: TGTGCCAGCAGCTTAGGGACATGGTTCAACTATGGCTACACCTTC. It is translated as CASSLGTWFNYGYTF.

This chain links TRBV7-9 with TRBJ2-3, with 8 positions matching TRBD2. CDR3 length: 15 amino acids. CDR1 and CDR2 (germline): SEHNR, FQNEAQ (reference sequence). V shed 4 bases, J shed 3 bases, and the junction held 6 bases outside the gene matches. The CDR3 DNA is TGTGCCAGCAGCTATAGCGGGGTTTGGACAGATACGCAGTATTTT. Translated: CASSYSGVWTDTQYF. Filled out from reference TRBV7-9 and TRBJ2-3, the complete variable domain reads DTGVSQNPRHKITKRGQNVTFRCDPISEHNRLYWYRQTLGQGPEFLTYFQNEAQLEKSRLLSDRFSAERPKGSFSTLEIQRTEQGDSAMYLCASSYSGVWTDTQYFGPGTRLTVL.

The V and J genes are TRBV27 and TRBJ2-3; the D is unclear. The V end lost 5 bases, the J end lost 4 bases, and 10 bases lay between the germline ends. Germline CDR1 is MNHEY and CDR2 is SMNVEV (reference sequence). This CDR3 comprises 13 residues. The DNA of the CDR3 is TGTGCCAGCAGTACCTCACCAGCAGATACGCAGTATTTT. This gives the protein CASSTSPADTQYF.

V gene TRBV10-2 combines with J gene TRBJ2-5; no reliable D call. Deletions cut 6 bases from V and 4 bases from J, with 12 bases between. Germline CDR1 WSHSY, CDR2 SAAADI. The CDR3 runs to 13 residues. The CDR3 reads CASRVTRLETQYF. The CDR3, as DNA: TGCGCCAGCAGAGTGACACGTTTAGAGACCCAGTACTTC.

This clone was picked up a small number of times. V is TRBV9 and J is TRBJ2-2; 9 bases fit TRBD2. Per germline, CDR1 SGDLS and CDR2 YYNGEE. J was trimmed by 4 bases and V by 0 bases; bases with no gene match: 7. The CDR3 consists of 17 residues. The CDR3 nucleotides read TGTGCCAGCAGCGTAGGAGGCGGGAGGGGTCTCACCGGGGAGCTGTTTTTT. Its translation: CASSVGGGRGLTGELFF.

The chain joins TRBV18 to TRBJ2-7, with 10 nucleotides matching TRBD1. Germline V gene sequence: CDR1 KGHSH, CDR2 LQKENI. V lost 5 bases and J lost 6; bases outside the gene matches: 10. The CDR3 loop spans 15 amino acids. The CDR3 DNA is TGTGCCAGCTCAACGGGACAAGACAGGGGGCGCGAGCAGTACTTC. Protein product: CASSTGQDRGREQYF.

The genes are TRBV18 and TRBJ2-1; the D gene is possibly TRBD2 (6 bases). Per germline, CDR1 KGHSH and CDR2 LQKENI. V lost 0 bases and J lost 5, with 11 bases in between. The CDR3 totals 15 residues. The CDR3 nucleotides read TGTGCCAGCTCACCACCTGCGGGGAGAAACAATGAGCAGTTCTTC. Its protein product is CASSPPAGRNNEQFF.

The count of this clone is one. The chain employs TRBV5-1 and TRBJ2-1; D uncertain. The V gene lost 1 base and the J gene lost 6 bases, with 8 bases spanning the gap. The CDR3 covers 13 residues. Germline values: CDR1 SGHRS, CDR2 YFSETQ. The CDR3 DNA is TGCGCCAGCAGCTTGTCCGAGAGCAATGAGCAGTTCTTC. It yields the protein CASSLSESNEQFF.

This clone showed up just a few times. This chain connects TRBV7-6 to TRBJ2-1; a weak D match, TRBD2 (6 bases). From germline, CDR1 is SGHVS and CDR2 FNYEAQ. CDR3 size: 15 residues. The V gene lost 1 base and the J gene lost 2 bases, with 9 bases spanning the gap. CDR3 region: CASSLDGGTYNEQFF. The CDR3 bases are TGTGCCAGCAGCTTAGACGGGGGTACCTACAATGAGCAGTTCTTC. Supplemented by reference TRBV7-6 and TRBJ2-1, the full variable domain reads GAGVSQSPRYKVTKRGQDVALRCDPISGHVSLYWYRQALGQGPEFLTYFNYEAQQDKSGLPNDRFSAERPEGSISTLTIQRTEQRDSAMYRCASSLDGGTYNEQFFGPGTRLTVL.

This clone has only a few counts. This rearrangement joins TRBV19 to TRBJ2-7; 9 bases align to TRBD1. The CDR3 runs to 14 residues. CDR1 and CDR2 (germline): LNHDA, SQIVND (reference sequence). Trimming removed 5 bases from V and 3 bases from J; junction bases left unmatched: 5. The CDR3 sequence: CASSDRGNYYEQYF. Written as DNA, the CDR3 is TGTGCCAGTAGTGACAGGGGGAATTACTACGAGCAGTACTTC.

The chain recombines TRBV6-5 with TRBJ1-2, with a possible D match to TRBD1 (6 bases). The CDR3 covers 14 residues. The ends were cut back, 6 bases at V and 0 bases at J, with 11 bases in the middle. Germline-derived CDR1 and CDR2 are MNHEY and SVGAGI. Written as DNA, the CDR3 is TGTGCCAGCAGCCTCTCAGGGGCTAACTATGGCTACACCTTC. Translated, it gives CASSLSGANYGYTF.

The chain links TRBV28 to TRBJ1-5; no reliable D call. This CDR3 spans 16 amino acids. Deletions cut 1 base from V and 2 bases from J, with 12 bases between. Looked up from germline, CDR1 is MDHEN and CDR2 is SYDVKM. The CDR3 nucleotides are TGTGCCAGCAGTTTATCCCCCGGGCCACGCAATCAGCCCCAGCATTTT. Amino acids: CASSLSPGPRNQPQHF.

In nucleotides, the CDR3 is TGTGCCAGCAGGACGGGGGGGACTGAAGCTTTCTTT. This encodes CASRTGGTEAFF. The rearrangement links TRBV28 to TRBJ1-1, with D tentatively TRBD1 (5 bases). This CDR3 region has 12 residues. V shed 6 bases and J shed 5 bases, with 10 bases lying between them. Germline CDR1 is MDHEN and CDR2 is SYDVKM.